This T cell receptor (beta chain) was documented in a study of identical twins. Study observations and caveats: Modelling underestimated the level of out-of-frame TCR alpha sharing observed in monozygotic twins. The study based its conclusions on cross-sectional statistical analysis and did not follow the same donors.

A single record per CDR3 protein comes from TCRdb applying MiXCR to the 5' RACE reads. The sample has roughly 540,000 distinct CDR3 sequences; around 20% are singletons. This CDR3 has 15 amino acids. With regard to this clonotype: Its antigen is unknown.

The sample was also reused in another study, on T cells expressing NK-cell markers. This second report adds: In a handful of donors, dominant clonotypes made up about 28.3-65% of CD3+CD56-NKG2C+ cells.

The sequence derives from a woman between 18 and 30 years old in good health. The V call is TRBV21-1, the J call TRBJ2-2. TRBV21-1 is assigned pseudogene status. The specimen was CD4+ T cells sorted from blood. The CDR3 region has the DNA TGTGCCAGCAGCAAAGCCCTCGGTGCACCCGGGGAGCTGTTTTTT. It translates to CASSKALGAPGELFF.